This is a list of T cell receptor beta chains from one sample in a study of long-term antiretroviral therapy in people with HIV. The table came from immunoSEQ multiplex PCR; TCRdb's copy has only in-frame clones and leaves some out. The sample holds 25,000 to 35,000 clones, roughly 88% seen once. The sample consisted of unsorted PBMCs, taken 0.5 years after starting antiretroviral therapy. All receptors come from a woman between 18 and 29 years old with HIV. Both conserved end residues are part of each CDR3. A D gene is named only where the DNA matches it firmly. Clone size is stated in some rows and not others, as once, few, many or a class when expanded.

D gene	V gene	clone size	J gene	CDR3 DNA	CDR3 protein
-	TRBV13	-	TRBJ1-1	TGTGCCAGCAGCTTAGGACAGGGTAGGGGAGCTTTCTTT	CASSLGQGRGAFF
-	TRBV4-3	-	TRBJ1-6	TGCGCCAGCAGCCAAGATGGCGCAGGACCCAATTCACCCCTCCACTTT	CASSQDGAGPNSPLHF
TRBD2	TRBV10-2	once	TRBJ2-1	TGCGCCAGCAGTCTTAGCGGGCCAAACAATGAGCAGTTCTTC	CASSLSGPNNEQFF
TRBD1	TRBV2	-	TRBJ1-3	TGTGCCAGCAGTCGATTATACAGGGGATCTGGAAACACCATATATTTT	CASSRLYRGSGNTIYF
TRBD2	TRBV9	-	TRBJ2-7	TGTGCCAGCAGCGCCGAGCGGGAGCCCTCCTACGAGCAGTACTTC	CASSAEREPSYEQYF
-	TRBV6-5	-	TRBJ1-1	TGTGCCAGCAGAATGAACACTGAAGCTTTCTTT	CASRMNTEAFF
-	TRBV6-5	-	TRBJ2-7	TGTGCCAGCAACAAGGTAGTTGGGATGGAGCAGTACTTC	CASNKVVGMEQYF
TRBD1	TRBV28	-	TRBJ1-1	TGTGCCAGCAGTGCCTGGACAGGAGGGGACACTGAAGCTTTCTTT	CASSAWTGGDTEAFF
-	TRBV19	-	TRBJ2-3	TGTGCCAGTAGTATAGGACTAACCACAGATACGCAGTATTTT	CASSIGLTTDTQYF
-	TRBV29-1	-	TRBJ2-7	TGCAGCGTTGAATCGGACCGGTACGAGCAGTACTTC	CSVESDRYEQYF
-	TRBV6-1	-	TRBJ2-2	TGTGCCAGCAGTGGTAACAGGAACACCGGGGAGCTGTTTTTT	CASSGNRNTGELFF
-	TRBV5-1	-	TRBJ2-1	TGCGCCAGCAGCCCGGGGGCTCGGACGGCTTACAATGAGCAGTTCTTC	CASSPGARTAYNEQFF
-	TRBV19	-	TRBJ2-7	TGTGCCAGTAGTATCCGAACTCAATCCTACGAGCAGTACTTC	CASSIRTQSYEQYF
-	TRBV27	-	TRBJ2-1	TGTGCCAGCAGTGTCCTCGGGGAGCAGTTCTTC	CASSVLGEQFF
-	TRBV27	-	TRBJ2-7	TGTGCCAGCAGTGTCACCGGGTCTATGAACGAGCAGTACTTC	CASSVTGSMNEQYF
TRBD1	TRBV27	-	TRBJ2-5	TGTGCCAGCAGTCGCACGGGGACAGGGAGTGGATATGGGAAGACCCAGTACTTC	CASSRTGTGSGYGKTQYF
TRBD1	TRBV27	-	TRBJ1-5	TGTGCCAGCAGTTCGGGACAGATCTATAGCAATCAGCCCCAGCATTTT	CASSSGQIYSNQPQHF
TRBD1	TRBV9	-	TRBJ2-2	TGTGCCAGCAGCGGTCCGGGACAGGGGTGGAACACCGGGGAGCTGTTTTTT	CASSGPGQGWNTGELFF